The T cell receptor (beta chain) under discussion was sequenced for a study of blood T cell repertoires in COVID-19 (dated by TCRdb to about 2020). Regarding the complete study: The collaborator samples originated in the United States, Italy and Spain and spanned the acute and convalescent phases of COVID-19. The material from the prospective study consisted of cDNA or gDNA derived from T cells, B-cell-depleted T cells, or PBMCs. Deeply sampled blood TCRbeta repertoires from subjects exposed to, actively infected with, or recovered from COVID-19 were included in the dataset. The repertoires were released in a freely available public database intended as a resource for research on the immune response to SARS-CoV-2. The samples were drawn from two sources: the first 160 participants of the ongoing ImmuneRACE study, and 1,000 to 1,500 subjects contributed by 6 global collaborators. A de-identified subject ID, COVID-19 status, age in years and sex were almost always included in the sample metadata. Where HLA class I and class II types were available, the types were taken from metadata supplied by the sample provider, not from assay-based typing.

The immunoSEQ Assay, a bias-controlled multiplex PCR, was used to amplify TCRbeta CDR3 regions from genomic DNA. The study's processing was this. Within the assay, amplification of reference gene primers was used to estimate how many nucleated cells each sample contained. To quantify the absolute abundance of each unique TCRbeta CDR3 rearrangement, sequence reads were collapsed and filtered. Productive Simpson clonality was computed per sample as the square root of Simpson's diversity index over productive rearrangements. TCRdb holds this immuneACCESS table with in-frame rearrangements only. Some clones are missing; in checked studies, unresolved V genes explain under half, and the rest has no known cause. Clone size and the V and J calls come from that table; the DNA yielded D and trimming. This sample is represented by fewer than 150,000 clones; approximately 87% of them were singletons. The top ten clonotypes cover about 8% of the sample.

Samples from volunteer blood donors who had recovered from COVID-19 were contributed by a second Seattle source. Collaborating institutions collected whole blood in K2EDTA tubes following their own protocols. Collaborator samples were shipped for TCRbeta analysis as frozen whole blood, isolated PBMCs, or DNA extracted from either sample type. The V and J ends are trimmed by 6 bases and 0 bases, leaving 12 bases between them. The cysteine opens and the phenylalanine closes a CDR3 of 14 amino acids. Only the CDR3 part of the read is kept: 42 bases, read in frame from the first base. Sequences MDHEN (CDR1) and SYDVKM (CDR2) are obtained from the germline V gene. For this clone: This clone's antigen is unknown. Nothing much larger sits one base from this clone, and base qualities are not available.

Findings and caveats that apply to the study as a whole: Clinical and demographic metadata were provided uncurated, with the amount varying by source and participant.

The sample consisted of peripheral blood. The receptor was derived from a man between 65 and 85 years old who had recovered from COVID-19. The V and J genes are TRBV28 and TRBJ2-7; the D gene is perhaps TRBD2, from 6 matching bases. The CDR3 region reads CASSYPGDSYEQYF. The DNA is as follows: TGTGCCAGCAGCTATCCGGGGGACTCCTACGAGCAGTACTTC. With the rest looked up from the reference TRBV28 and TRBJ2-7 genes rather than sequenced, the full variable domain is DVKVTQSSRYLVKRTGEKVFLECVQDMDHENMFWYRQDPGLGLRLIYFSYDVKMKEKGDIPEGYSVSREKKERFSLILESASTNQTSMYLCASSYPGDSYEQYFGPGTRLTVT.